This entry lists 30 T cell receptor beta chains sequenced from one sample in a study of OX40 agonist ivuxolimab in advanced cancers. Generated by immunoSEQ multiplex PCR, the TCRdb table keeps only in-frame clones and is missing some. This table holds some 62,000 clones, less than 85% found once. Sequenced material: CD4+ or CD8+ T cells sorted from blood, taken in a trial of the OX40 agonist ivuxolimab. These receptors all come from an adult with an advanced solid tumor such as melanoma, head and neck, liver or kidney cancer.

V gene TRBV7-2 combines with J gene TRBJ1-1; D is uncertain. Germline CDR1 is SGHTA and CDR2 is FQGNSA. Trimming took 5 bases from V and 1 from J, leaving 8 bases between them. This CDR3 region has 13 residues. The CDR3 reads CASSPQGNTEAFF. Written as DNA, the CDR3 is TGTGCCAGCAGCCCCCAAGGGAACACTGAAGCTTTCTTT.

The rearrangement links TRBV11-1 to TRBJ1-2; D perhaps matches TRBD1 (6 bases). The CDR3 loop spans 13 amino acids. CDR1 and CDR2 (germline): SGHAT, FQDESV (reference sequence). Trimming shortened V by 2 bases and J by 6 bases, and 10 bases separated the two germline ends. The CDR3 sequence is CASSLYRENGYTF. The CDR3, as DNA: TGTGCCAGCAGCTTATACAGGGAGAATGGCTACACCTTC.

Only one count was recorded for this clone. The CDR3: CASARGGGGEKLFF. The CDR3 nucleotides are TGTGCCAGCGCCCGCGGAGGGGGCGGTGAAAAACTGTTTTTT. The rearrangement links TRBV5-4 to TRBJ1-4, with TRBD1 identical over 7 bases. V shed 7 bases, J shed 7 bases, and the junction held 10 bases outside the gene matches. CDR1 and CDR2 from the germline V gene are SGHNT and YYREEE (reference sequence). The CDR3 consists of 14 residues.

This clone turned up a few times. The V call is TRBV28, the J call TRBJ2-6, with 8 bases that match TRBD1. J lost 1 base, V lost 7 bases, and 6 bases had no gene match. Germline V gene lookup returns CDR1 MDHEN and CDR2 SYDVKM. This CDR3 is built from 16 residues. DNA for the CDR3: TGTGCCAGCACCGGACAGGGACCGTCTGGGGCCAACGTCCTGACTTTC. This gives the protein CASTGQGPSGANVLTF. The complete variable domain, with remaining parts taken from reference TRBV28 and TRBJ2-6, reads DVKVTQSSRYLVKRTGEKVFLECVQDMDHENMFWYRQDPGLGLRLIYFSYDVKMKEKGDIPEGYSVSREKKERFSLILESASTNQTSMYLCASTGQGPSGANVLTFGAGSRLTVL.

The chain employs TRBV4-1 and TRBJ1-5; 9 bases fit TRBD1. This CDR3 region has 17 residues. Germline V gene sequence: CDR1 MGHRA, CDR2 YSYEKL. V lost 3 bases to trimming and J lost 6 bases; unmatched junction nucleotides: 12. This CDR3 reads CASSQILGQGRSQPQHF. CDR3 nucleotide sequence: TGCGCCAGCAGCCAGATCCTCGGACAGGGGAGAAGTCAGCCCCAGCATTTT.

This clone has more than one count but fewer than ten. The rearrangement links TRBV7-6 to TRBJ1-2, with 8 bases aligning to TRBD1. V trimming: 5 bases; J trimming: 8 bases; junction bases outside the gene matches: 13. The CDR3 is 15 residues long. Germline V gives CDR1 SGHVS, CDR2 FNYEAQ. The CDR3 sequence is CASSPRTGTGIGYTF. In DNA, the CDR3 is TGTGCCAGCAGCCCAAGGACAGGGACAGGTATCGGCTACACCTTC.

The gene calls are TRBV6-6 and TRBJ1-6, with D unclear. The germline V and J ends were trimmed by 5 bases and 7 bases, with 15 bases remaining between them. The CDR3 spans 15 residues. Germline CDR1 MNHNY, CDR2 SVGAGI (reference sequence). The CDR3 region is CASSTQLYGNSPLHF. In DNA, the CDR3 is TGTGCCAGCAGTACTCAGTTGTACGGGAATTCACCCCTCCACTTT.

The CDR3 nucleotides read TGTGCCAGCAGCTTGATGGGGACAGGGGGCTCCTACGAGCAGTACTTC. Translating gives CASSLMGTGGSYEQYF. V and J are TRBV5-5 and TRBJ2-7; TRBD1 matches at 11 bases. V lost 1 base, J lost 0 bases, and 3 bases stayed unmatched. The CDR3 consists of 16 residues. In germline, CDR1 is SGHKS, CDR2 YYEKEE (reference sequence).

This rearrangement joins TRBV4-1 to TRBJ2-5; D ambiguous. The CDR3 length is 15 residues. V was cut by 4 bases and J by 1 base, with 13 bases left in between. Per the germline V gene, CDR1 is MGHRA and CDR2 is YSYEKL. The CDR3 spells CASSRGVAVQETQYF. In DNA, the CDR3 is TGCGCCAGCAGCCGTGGGGTCGCTGTCCAAGAGACCCAGTACTTC.

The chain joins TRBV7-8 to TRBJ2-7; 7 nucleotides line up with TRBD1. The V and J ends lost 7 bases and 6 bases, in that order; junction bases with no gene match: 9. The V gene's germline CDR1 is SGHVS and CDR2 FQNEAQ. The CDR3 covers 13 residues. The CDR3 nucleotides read TGTGCCAGCACATTTTTACAGGGGAGCGAGCAGTACTTC. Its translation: CASTFLQGSEQYF.

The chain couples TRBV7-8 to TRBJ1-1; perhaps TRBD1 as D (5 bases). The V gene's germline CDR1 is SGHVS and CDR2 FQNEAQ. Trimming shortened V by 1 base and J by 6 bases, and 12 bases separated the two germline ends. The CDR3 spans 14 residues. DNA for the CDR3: TGTGCCAGCAGCTTAGGGGGGGTTGGAGCTGAAGCTTTCTTT. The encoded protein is CASSLGGVGAEAFF.

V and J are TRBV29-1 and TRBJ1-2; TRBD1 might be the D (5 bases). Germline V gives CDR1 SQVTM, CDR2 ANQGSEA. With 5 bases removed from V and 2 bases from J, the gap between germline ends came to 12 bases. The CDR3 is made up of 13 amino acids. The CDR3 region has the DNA TGCAGCGTTAACCACGGGGGAAACTATGGCTACACCTTC. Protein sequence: CSVNHGGNYGYTF.

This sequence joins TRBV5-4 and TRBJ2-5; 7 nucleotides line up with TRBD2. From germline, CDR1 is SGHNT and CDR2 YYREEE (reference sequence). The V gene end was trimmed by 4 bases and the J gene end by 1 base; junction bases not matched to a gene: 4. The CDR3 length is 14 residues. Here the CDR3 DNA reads TGTGCCAGCAGCGGCGGGGGTAGCCAAGAGACCCAGTACTTC. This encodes CASSGGGSQETQYF.

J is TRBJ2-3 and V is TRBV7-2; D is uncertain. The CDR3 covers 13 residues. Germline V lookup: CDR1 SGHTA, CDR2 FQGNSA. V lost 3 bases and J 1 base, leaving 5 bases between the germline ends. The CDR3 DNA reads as TGTGCCAGCAGCTTTCAGGGCACAGATACGCAGTATTTT. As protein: CASSFQGTDTQYF.

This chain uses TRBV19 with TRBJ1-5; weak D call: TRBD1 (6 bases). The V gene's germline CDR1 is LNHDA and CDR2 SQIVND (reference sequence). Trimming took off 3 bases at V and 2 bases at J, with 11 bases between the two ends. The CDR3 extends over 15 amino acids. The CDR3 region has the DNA TGTGCCAGTAGTATGCAGGGGTTGGGCAATCAGCCCCAGCATTTT. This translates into CASSMQGLGNQPQHF.

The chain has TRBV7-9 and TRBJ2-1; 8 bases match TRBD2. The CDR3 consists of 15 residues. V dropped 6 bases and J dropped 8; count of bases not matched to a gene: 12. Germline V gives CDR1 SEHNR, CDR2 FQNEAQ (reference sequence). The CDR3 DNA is TGTGCCAGCAGTTCAGCGGGAGTTGAAGGGGATGAGCAGTTCTTC. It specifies CASSSAGVEGDEQFF.

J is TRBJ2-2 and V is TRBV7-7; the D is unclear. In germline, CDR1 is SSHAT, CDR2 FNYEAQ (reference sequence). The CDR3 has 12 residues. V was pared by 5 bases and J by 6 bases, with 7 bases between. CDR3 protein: CASSPYPGELFF. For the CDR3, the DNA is TGTGCCAGCAGCCCTTATCCCGGGGAGCTGTTTTTT.

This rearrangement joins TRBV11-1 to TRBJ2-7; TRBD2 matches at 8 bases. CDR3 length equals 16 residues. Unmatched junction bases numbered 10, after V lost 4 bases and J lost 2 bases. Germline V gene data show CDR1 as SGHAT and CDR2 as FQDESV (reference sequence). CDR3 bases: TGTGCCAGCAGCTCCCGGGGTAGCGGGATTGCCTACGAGCAGTACTTC. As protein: CASSSRGSGIAYEQYF.

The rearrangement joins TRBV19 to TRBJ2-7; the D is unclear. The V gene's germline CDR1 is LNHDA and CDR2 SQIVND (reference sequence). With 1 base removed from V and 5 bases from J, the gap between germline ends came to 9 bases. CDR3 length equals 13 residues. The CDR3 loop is CASSIGGIDEQYF. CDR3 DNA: TGTGCCAGTAGTATAGGAGGAATCGACGAGCAGTACTTC. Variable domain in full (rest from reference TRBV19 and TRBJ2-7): DGGITQSPKYLFRKEGQNVTLSCEQNLNHDAMYWYRQDPGQGLRLIYYSQIVNDFQKGDIAEGYSVSREKKESFPLTVTSAQKNPTAFYLCASSIGGIDEQYFGPGTRLTVT.

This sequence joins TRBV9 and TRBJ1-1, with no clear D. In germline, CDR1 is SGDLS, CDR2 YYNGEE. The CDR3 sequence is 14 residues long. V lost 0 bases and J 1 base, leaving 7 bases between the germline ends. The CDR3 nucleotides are TGTGCCAGCAGCGTAGAGTCAAGGAACACTGAAGCTTTCTTT. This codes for CASSVESRNTEAFF.

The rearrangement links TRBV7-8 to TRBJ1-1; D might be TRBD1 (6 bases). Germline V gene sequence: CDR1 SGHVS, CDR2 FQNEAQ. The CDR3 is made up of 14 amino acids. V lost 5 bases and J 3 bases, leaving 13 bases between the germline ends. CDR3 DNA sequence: TGTGCCAGCAGCCCCGCAGGGGTCTACACTGAAGCTTTCTTT. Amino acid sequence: CASSPAGVYTEAFF.

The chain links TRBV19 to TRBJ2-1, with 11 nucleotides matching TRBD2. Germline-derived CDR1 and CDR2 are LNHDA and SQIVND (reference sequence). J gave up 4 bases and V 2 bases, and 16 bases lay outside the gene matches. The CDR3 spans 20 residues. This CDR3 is CASSIPSGVGRLAGYNEQFF. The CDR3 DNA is TGTGCCAGTAGTATACCAAGCGGTGTTGGAAGACTAGCGGGGTACAATGAGCAGTTCTTC.

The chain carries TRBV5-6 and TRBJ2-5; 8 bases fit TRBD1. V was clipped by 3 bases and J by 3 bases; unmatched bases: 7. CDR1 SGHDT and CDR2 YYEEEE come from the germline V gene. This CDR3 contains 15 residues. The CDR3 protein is CASSSEDRVEETQYF. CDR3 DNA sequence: TGTGCCAGCAGCTCGGAGGACAGGGTGGAAGAGACCCAGTACTTC.

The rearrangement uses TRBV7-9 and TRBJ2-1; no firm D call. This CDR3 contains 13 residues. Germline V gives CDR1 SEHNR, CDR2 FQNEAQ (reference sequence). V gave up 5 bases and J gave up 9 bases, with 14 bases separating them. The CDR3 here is CASSQATAGEQFF. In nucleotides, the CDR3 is TGTGCCAGCAGCCAAGCGACCGCAGGTGAGCAGTTCTTC.

CDR3: CASRLLAPNTPGPREYF. CDR3 nucleotide sequence: TGTGCCAGCAGACTCCTCGCGCCAAATACGCCGGGGCCCAGGGAGTACTTC. V usage is TRBV28 and J usage is TRBJ2-7; D possibly matches TRBD1 or TRBD2 (5 bases each). This CDR3 has 17 residues. Germline V CDR1 and CDR2: MDHEN, SYDVKM. Trimming shortened V by 6 bases and J by 11 bases, and 32 bases separated the two germline ends.

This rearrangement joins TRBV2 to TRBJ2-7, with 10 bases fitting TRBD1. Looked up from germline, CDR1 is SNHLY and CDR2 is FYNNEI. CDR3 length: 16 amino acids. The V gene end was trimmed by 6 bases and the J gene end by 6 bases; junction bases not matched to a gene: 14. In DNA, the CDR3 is TGTGCCAGCAGCAAAGACAGGGGGCGCGGTCCCTCCGAGCAGTACTTC. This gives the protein CASSKDRGRGPSEQYF.

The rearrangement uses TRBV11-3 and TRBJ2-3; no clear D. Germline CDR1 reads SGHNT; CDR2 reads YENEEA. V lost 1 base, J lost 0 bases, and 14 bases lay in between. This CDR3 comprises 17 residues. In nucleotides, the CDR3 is TGTGCCAGCAGCTTAGGGGTTGGGGTCTCTAGCACAGATACGCAGTATTTT. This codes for CASSLGVGVSSTDTQYF.

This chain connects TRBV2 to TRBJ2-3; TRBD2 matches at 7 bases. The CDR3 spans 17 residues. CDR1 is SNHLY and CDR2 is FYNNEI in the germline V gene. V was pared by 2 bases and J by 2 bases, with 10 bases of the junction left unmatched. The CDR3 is CASSETPSLAVTDTQYF. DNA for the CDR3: TGTGCCAGCAGTGAAACCCCTTCTCTAGCGGTCACAGATACGCAGTATTTT.

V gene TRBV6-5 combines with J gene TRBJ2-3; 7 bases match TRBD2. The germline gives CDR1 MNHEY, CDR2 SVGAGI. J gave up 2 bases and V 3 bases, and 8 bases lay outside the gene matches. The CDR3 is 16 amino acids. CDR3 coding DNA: TGTGCCAGCAGTTATTTCGCCGGGGGGTCCACAGATACGCAGTATTTT. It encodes CASSYFAGGSTDTQYF.

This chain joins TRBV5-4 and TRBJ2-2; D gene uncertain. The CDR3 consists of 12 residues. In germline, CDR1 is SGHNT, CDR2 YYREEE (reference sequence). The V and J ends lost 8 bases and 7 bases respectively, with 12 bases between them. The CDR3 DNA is TGTGCCAGTGACTCTTCTGGCGGGGAGCTGTTTTTT. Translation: CASDSSGGELFF.